This entry concerns a single T cell receptor beta chain. The sample belongs to a study of T cell clones after liver transplantation. Across the study: A pre-transplant mixed lymphocyte reaction with TCRbeta sequencing defined graft-donor-reactive clones followed in post-transplant blood.

This table comes from immunoSEQ multiplex PCR, and its TCRdb copy is limited to in-frame clones, with some not included. The table records under 35,000 clones, over 85% of them present only once. Here the sequenced sample was CD8+ T cells from blood, taken 12 months after liver transplant. The sequence was collected from a human patient who received a liver transplant. Some T cells may be provided by the graft donor.

The CDR3 DNA reads TGTGCCAGCAGCCCGCACATCCAAGAGACCCAGTACTTC. Translating it yields CASSPHIQETQYF. This chain connects TRBV7-6 to TRBJ2-5, with D hard to call. With 5 bases removed from V and 1 base from J, the gap between germline ends came to 8 bases. The CDR3 has 13 amino acids. CDR1 is SGHVS and CDR2 is FNYEAQ in the germline V gene.